This entry lists 22 T cell receptor beta chains sequenced from one sample in a study of PD-1 blockade in classical Hodgkin lymphoma. Here immunoSEQ multiplex PCR was the method, and the copy in TCRdb shows in-frame clones only, minus some. Of roughly 13,000 clones listed, roughly 80% are singletons. Each patient's relapse followed autologous stem cell transplantation, and brentuximab vedotin exposure varied. Sample: peripheral blood mononuclear cells (PBMCs), taken at baseline. The receptors stem from a human donor with classical Hodgkin lymphoma.

The CDR3 nucleotides are TGTGCCAGCAGTGCTCAGCCAAATCAGCCCCAGCATTTT. Its protein is CASSAQPNQPQHF. The chain carries TRBV6-1 and TRBJ1-5, with D unclear. The germline gives CDR1 MNHNS, CDR2 SASEGT. The CDR3 covers 13 residues. V was shortened by 4 bases and J by 4 bases, with 8 bases between the two germline ends.

V gene TRBV6-6 combines with J gene TRBJ2-3, with TRBD2 as a possible D gene (5 bases). From germline, CDR1 is MNHNY and CDR2 SVGAGI (reference sequence). Trimming stripped 5 bases from V and 4 bases from J, with 16 bases between. The CDR3 is 15 residues long. The CDR3 loop reads CASSRADAGADTQYF. The CDR3, as DNA: TGTGCCAGCAGTCGCGCGGACGCGGGCGCAGATACGCAGTATTTT.

The chain joins TRBV5-1 to TRBJ2-7; 11 bases agree with TRBD2. Germline CDR1 reads SGHRS; CDR2 reads YFSETQ. The V and J ends lost 2 bases and 4 bases, in that order; junction bases with no gene match: 5. The CDR3 is 15 amino acids. CDR3 sequence: CASSFGLAGGYEQYF. CDR3 nucleotides: TGCGCCAGCAGCTTTGGGCTAGCGGGGGGTTACGAGCAGTACTTC.

The chain joins TRBV6-1 to TRBJ1-4; the D is unclear. V was clipped by 4 bases and J by 4 bases, with 7 bases between them. The CDR3 has 13 amino acids. The germline gives CDR1 MNHNS, CDR2 SASEGT. The CDR3 nucleotides read TGTGCCAGCAGTGTCCTGATTAATGAAAAACTGTTTTTT. Translated, it gives CASSVLINEKLFF.

The chain combines TRBV4-1 with TRBJ2-7; D gene unclear. The CDR3 is 15 residues long. The germline V and J ends were trimmed by 1 base and 2 bases, with 12 bases remaining between them. The germline V gene has CDR1 MGHRA and CDR2 YSYEKL. The CDR3 sequence: CASSQVVQRTYEQYF. CDR3 nucleotide sequence: TGCGCCAGCAGCCAAGTCGTCCAGCGAACCTACGAGCAGTACTTC.

The rearrangement joins TRBV11-2 to TRBJ2-7; TRBD1 agrees at 11 bases. Trimming at V came to 3 bases and at J to 0 bases, leaving 7 bases not matched to a gene. The length of the CDR3 is 17 residues. Germline V gene lookup returns CDR1 SGHAT and CDR2 FQNNGV. CDR3 DNA sequence: TGTGCCAGCAGCTTGGGGACAGGGGGTCAAAGCTCCTACGAGCAGTACTTC. This codes for CASSLGTGGQSSYEQYF.

This clone was seen a few times. This chain connects TRBV7-9 to TRBJ2-2, with D hard to call. Trimming cost V 4 bases and J 8 bases, with 17 bases left between them. Germline V CDR1 and CDR2: SEHNR, FQNEAQ (reference sequence). There are 15 residues in the CDR3. The CDR3 sequence: CASSSRSPEPGELFF. CDR3 nucleotide sequence: TGTGCCAGCAGCTCCAGGAGCCCCGAGCCTGGGGAGCTGTTTTTT.

The chain carries TRBV2 and TRBJ2-5, with TRBD2 as a possible D gene (6 bases). Between the trimmed V and J ends, which lost 8 bases and 5 bases, there was a span of 15 bases. Germline CDR1 reads SNHLY; CDR2 reads FYNNEI. The CDR3 runs to 13 residues. CDR3 region: CASFRVRGETQYF. In nucleotides, the CDR3 is TGTGCCAGCTTCCGCGTCCGGGGGGAGACCCAGTACTTC.

This clone has only one observation. This chain joins TRBV7-9 and TRBJ2-7; possibly TRBD2 for D (5 bases). The ends were cut back, 4 bases at V and 12 bases at J, with 16 bases in the middle. CDR3 size: 12 residues. The germline V gene encodes CDR1 SEHNR and CDR2 FQNEAQ (reference sequence). This CDR3 is CASSSGLLAAYF. DNA of the CDR3: TGTGCCAGCAGCTCCGGACTTCTTGCAGCGTACTTC.

V usage is TRBV11-2 and J usage is TRBJ2-2; D tentatively reads TRBD1 or TRBD2 (6 bases each). Germline V CDR1 and CDR2: SGHAT, FQNNGV. The CDR3 extends over 15 amino acids. Trimming pared 3 bases from V and 3 bases from J, leaving 11 bases between. CDR3 loop: CASSLGGSYTGELFF. CDR3 sequence (DNA): TGTGCCAGCAGCTTGGGGGGCTCGTACACCGGGGAGCTGTTTTTT.

The chain has TRBV28 and TRBJ2-7; possibly TRBD2 for D (6 bases). Germline V gene data show CDR1 as MDHEN and CDR2 as SYDVKM. Trimming cost V 5 bases and J 1 base, with 9 bases left between them. This CDR3 is 13 amino acids long. In DNA, the CDR3 is TGTGCCAGCAGTCCCGGGAGTTCCTACGAGCAGTACTTC. Protein sequence: CASSPGSSYEQYF.

This clone has just one count. This chain connects TRBV5-4 to TRBJ1-1; no firm D call. The CDR3 sequence is 14 residues long. CDR1 and CDR2 (germline): SGHNT, YYREEE (reference sequence). V was cut by 0 bases and J by 1 base, with 7 bases left in between. This CDR3 is CASSLVGKNTEAFF. In DNA form, the CDR3 reads TGTGCCAGCAGCTTGGTAGGGAAGAACACTGAAGCTTTCTTT.

This clone has only one observation. V usage is TRBV6-1 and J usage is TRBJ2-4; a weak D match, TRBD1 (6 bases). The CDR3 consists of 20 residues. With 3 bases removed from V and 0 bases from J, the gap between germline ends came to 24 bases. Germline values: CDR1 MNHNS, CDR2 SASEGT. The chain's CDR3 is CASSESPGTPQAVAKNIQYF. The CDR3 DNA follows: TGTGCCAGCAGTGAGAGCCCCGGGACACCCCAAGCCGTAGCCAAAAACATTCAGTACTTC.

In its sample, this clone was seen once. The V call is TRBV6-1, the J call TRBJ2-7; D is unresolved. V lost 8 bases, J lost 4 bases, and 18 bases lay in between. Germline V gene sequence: CDR1 MNHNS, CDR2 SASEGT. The CDR3 has 14 residues. The CDR3 DNA is TGTGCCAGCTCGATCTGGGTTGCCGCATACGAGCAGTACTTC. This translates into CASSIWVAAYEQYF.

By frequency in the sample, this clone is hyperexpanded. This sequence joins TRBV21-1 and TRBJ2-2. TRBV21-1 is termed a pseudogene. The CDR3 totals 18 residues. CDR3 nucleotides: TGTGCCAGCAGCAAAGTGGGGAAACTTTCCGCGAACACCGGGGAGCTGTTTTTT. Amino acids: CASSKVGKLSANTGELFF.

This chain joins TRBV5-1 and TRBJ2-1, with D perhaps TRBD2 (6 bases). V was clipped by 2 bases and J by 2 bases, with 11 bases between them. Germline CDR1 is SGHRS and CDR2 is YFSETQ. This CDR3 is 15 amino acids long. CDR3 region: CASSFRDSTYNEQFF. The CDR3 region has the DNA TGCGCCAGCAGCTTTAGGGACTCTACCTACAATGAGCAGTTCTTC.

The gene calls are TRBV18 and TRBJ2-5; the D is unclear. Germline assignment: CDR1 KGHSH and CDR2 LQKENI. Trimming left V 2 bases short and J 2 bases short, with 6 bases between. The CDR3 length is 13 residues. DNA of the CDR3: TGTGCCAGCTCACCATTGCTACAAGAGACCCAGTACTTC. It codes for CASSPLLQETQYF.

This clone is judged large (0.1 to 1%). This sample also contains other DNA sequences that code for the same CDR3. The V call is TRBV7-8, the J call TRBJ1-1; D possibly corresponds to TRBD1 (6 bases). The CDR3 is made up of 14 amino acids. CDR1 SGHVS and CDR2 FQNEAQ come from the germline V gene. V gave up 4 bases and J gave up 1 base, with 10 bases separating them. CDR3 amino acids: CASSSGQPNTEAFF. The CDR3, as DNA: TGTGCCAGCAGCTCGGGACAACCGAACACTGAAGCTTTCTTT.

The V and J genes are TRBV6-1 and TRBJ2-5, with 12 nucleotides matching TRBD2. CDR1 and CDR2 (germline): MNHNS, SASEGT. The J segment lost 5 bases and the V segment lost 2 bases, leaving 6 bases of the junction unmatched. The CDR3 runs to 16 residues. The chain's CDR3 is CASSETWLAGGETQYF. In DNA form, the CDR3 reads TGTGCCAGCAGTGAAACGTGGCTAGCGGGGGGGGAGACCCAGTACTTC.

CDR3 amino acids: CASSRTSGPFQETQYF. DNA for the CDR3: TGTGCCAGTAGCCGGACTAGCGGCCCGTTCCAAGAGACCCAGTACTTC. The chain links TRBV19 to TRBJ2-5, with 10 bases that match TRBD2. There are 16 residues in the CDR3. The J segment lost 1 base and the V segment lost 6 bases, leaving 8 bases of the junction unmatched. Germline V gene data show CDR1 as LNHDA and CDR2 as SQIVND (reference sequence).

The rearrangement joins TRBV2 to TRBJ2-7, with TRBD2 matching over 12 bases. Germline values: CDR1 SNHLY, CDR2 FYNNEI. With 5 bases clipped from V and 6 bases from J, the junction kept 8 bases outside the gene matches. The CDR3 consists of 15 residues. CDR3 nucleotide sequence: TGTGCCAGCAGTAGGACTAGCGGGACCAACTCCGAGCAGTACTTC. It codes for CASSRTSGTNSEQYF.

The rearrangement uses TRBV11-2 and TRBJ2-2; TRBD1 matches at 11 bases. This CDR3 region has 16 residues. V dropped 2 bases and J dropped 7; count of bases not matched to a gene: 6. Per germline, CDR1 SGHAT and CDR2 FQNNGV. The CDR3 nucleotides are TGTGCCAGCAGCTTACAGGACAGGGGGCCTCACGGGGAGCTGTTTTTT. Its protein is CASSLQDRGPHGELFF. The entire variable domain, with the rest obtained from reference TRBV11-2 and TRBJ2-2, is as follows: EAGVAQSPRYKIIEKRQSVAFWCNPISGHATLYWYQQILGQGPKLLIQFQNNGVVDDSQLPKDRFSAERLKGVDSTLKIQPAKLEDSAVYLCASSLQDRGPHGELFFGEGSRLTVL.